The clone carrying this T cell receptor (beta chain) occurred once. V shed 4 bases and J 4 bases; nucleotides not matched to a gene: 13. Germline CDR1 and CDR2: LNHNV and YYDKDF (reference sequence). The CDR3 is 16 residues long. In the authors' workflow: The assay estimated nucleated cells by amplifying reference gene primers. TCRdb's table, derived via immunoSEQ multiplex PCR, lists solely in-frame clones and lacks some. V, J and clone size are taken as reported in that table, and D and trimming were inferred from the DNA itself. The sample shows around 620,000 clones, about nine tenths of them seen only once. This sample is part of a study of blood T cell repertoires in COVID-19. At the level of the study: In each case, the material was cDNA or gDNA derived from T cells, B-cell-depleted T cells, or PBMCs.

Sequenced sample: peripheral blood. The chain employs TRBV15 and TRBJ2-7; 7 bases match TRBD1. This TCR was sampled from a woman under 30 with acute or convalescent COVID-19. The CDR3 sequence: CATSNTPDRLVYEQYF. CDR3 sequence (DNA): TGTGCCACCAGCAATACCCCGGACAGGCTGGTTTACGAGCAGTACTTC. The full variable domain, its missing parts supplied by reference TRBV15 and TRBJ2-7, is DAMVIQNPRYQVTQFGKPVTLSCSQTLNHNVMYWYQQKSSQAPKLLFHYYDKDFNNEADTPDNFQSRRPNTSFCFLDIRSPGLGDTAMYLCATSNTPDRLVYEQYFGPGTRLTVT.